This T cell receptor (beta chain) was recovered during a study of blood T cell repertoires in COVID-19. In the study overall: Material from acute and convalescent COVID-19 was sourced from the United States, Italy and Spain. Nucleic acid was either cDNA or gDNA, and it came from T cells, B-cell-depleted T cells, or PBMCs.

As originally analysed: Quantification of nucleated cells was approximated via reference gene primer amplification. Measured with immunoSEQ multiplex PCR; TCRdb has only the in-frame clones, and not every one. Clone size and V and J calls were adopted from that table, with D and trimming inferred from the DNA. The sample carries some 150,000 clones, approximately 84% recorded once. V was pared by 3 bases and J by 2 bases, with 7 bases of the junction left unmatched. This CDR3 is built from 17 residues. Germline CDR1 SGHTA, CDR2 FQGNSA. The receptor was derived from a human donor with acute or convalescent COVID-19. The donor label of this sample is uncertain. Material: peripheral blood. V usage is TRBV7-2 and J usage is TRBJ2-3; 11 bases agree with TRBD2. For the CDR3, the DNA is TGTGCCAGCAGCTTTCTAGCGGGGGGTTCACACACAGATACGCAGTATTTT. It is translated as CASSFLAGGSHTDTQYF.